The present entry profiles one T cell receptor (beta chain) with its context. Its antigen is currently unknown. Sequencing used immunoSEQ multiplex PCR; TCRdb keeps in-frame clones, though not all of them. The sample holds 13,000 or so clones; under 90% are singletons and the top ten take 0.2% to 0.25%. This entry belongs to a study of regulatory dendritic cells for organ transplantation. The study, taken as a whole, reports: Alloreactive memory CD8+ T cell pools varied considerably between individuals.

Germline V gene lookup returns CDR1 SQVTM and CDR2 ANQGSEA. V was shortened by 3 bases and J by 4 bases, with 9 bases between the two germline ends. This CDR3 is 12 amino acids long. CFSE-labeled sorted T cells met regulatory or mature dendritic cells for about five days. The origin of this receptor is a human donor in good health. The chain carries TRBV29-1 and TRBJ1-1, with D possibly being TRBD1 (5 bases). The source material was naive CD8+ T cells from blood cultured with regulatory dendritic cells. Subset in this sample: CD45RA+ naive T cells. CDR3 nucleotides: TGCAGCGTTGAGGGGCGCCTCACTGAAGCTTTCTTT. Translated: CSVEGRLTEAFF. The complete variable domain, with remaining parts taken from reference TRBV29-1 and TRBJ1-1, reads SAVISQKPSRDICQRGTSLTIQCQVDSQVTMMFWYRQQPGQSLTLIATANQGSEATYESGFVIDKFPISRPNLTFSTLTVSNMSPEDSSIYLCSVEGRLTEAFFGQGTRLTVV.